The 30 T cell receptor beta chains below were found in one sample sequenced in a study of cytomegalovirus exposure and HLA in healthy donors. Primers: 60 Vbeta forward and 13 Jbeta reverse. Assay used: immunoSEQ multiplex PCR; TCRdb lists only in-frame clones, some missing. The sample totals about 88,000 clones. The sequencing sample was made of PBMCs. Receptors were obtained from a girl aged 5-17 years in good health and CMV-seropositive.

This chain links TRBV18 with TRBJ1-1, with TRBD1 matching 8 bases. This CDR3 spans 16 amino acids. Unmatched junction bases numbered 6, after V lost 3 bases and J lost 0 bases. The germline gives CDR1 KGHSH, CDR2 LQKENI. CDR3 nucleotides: TGTGCCAGCTCACCCTGGGCAGGGGGCATGAACACTGAAGCTTTCTTT. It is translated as CASSPWAGGMNTEAFF. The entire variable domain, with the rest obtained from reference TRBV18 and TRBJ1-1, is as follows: NAGVMQNPRHLVRRRGQEARLRCSPMKGHSHVYWYRQLPEEGLKFMVYLQKENIIDESGMPKERFSAEFPKEGPSILRIQQVVRGDSAAYFCASSPWAGGMNTEAFFGQGTRLTVV.

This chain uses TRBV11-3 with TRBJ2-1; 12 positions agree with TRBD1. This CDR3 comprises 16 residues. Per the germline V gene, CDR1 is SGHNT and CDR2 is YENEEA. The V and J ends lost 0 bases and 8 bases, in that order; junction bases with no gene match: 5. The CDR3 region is CASSLDGTGGAYEQFF. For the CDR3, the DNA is TGTGCCAGCAGCTTAGACGGGACAGGGGGCGCGTATGAGCAGTTCTTC.

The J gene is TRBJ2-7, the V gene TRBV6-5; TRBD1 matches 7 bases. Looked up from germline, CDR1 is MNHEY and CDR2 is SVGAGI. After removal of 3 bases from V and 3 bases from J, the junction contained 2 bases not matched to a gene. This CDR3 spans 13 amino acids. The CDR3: CASSYDRDYEQYF. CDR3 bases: TGTGCCAGCAGTTATGACAGGGACTACGAGCAGTACTTC.

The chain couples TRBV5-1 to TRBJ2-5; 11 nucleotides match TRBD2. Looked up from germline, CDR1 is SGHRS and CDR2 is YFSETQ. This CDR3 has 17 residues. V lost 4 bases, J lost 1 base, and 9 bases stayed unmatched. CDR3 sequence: CASSSTLAGGLQETQYF. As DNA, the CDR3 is TGCGCCAGCAGCAGCACCCTAGCGGGGGGCCTCCAAGAGACCCAGTACTTC.

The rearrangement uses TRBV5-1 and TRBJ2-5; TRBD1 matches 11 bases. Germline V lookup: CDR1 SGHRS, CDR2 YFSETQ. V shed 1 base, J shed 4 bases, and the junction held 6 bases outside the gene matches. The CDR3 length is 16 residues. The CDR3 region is CASSLFGQGAGETQYF. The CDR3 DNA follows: TGCGCCAGCAGCTTGTTCGGACAGGGGGCGGGAGAGACCCAGTACTTC.

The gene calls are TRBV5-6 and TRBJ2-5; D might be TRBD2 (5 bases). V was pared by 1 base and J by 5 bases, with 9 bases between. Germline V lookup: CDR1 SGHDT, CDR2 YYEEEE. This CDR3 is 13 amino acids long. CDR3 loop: CASSLSPGETQYF. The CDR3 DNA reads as TGTGCCAGCAGCTTGTCTCCGGGGGAGACCCAGTACTTC.

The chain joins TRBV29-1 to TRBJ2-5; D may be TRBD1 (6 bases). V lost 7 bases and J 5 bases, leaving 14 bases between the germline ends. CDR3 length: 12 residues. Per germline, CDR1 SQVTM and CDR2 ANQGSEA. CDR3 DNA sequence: TGCAGCGGCAAGACAGGCAGGGAGACCCAGTACTTC. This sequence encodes CSGKTGRETQYF. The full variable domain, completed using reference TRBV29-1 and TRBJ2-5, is SAVISQKPSRDICQRGTSLTIQCQVDSQVTMMFWYRQQPGQSLTLIATANQGSEATYESGFVIDKFPISRPNLTFSTLTVSNMSPEDSSIYLCSGKTGRETQYFGPGTRLLVL.

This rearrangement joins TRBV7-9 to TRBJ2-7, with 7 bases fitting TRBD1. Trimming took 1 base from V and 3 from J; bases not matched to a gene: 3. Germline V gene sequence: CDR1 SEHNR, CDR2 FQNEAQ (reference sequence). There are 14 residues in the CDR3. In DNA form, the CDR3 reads TGTGCCAGCAGCTTAGGACAGGGAAACTACGAGCAGTACTTC. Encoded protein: CASSLGQGNYEQYF.

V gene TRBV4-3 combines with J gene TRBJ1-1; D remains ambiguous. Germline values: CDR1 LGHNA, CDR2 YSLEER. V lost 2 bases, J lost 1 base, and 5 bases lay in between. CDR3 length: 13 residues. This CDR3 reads CASSQNRNTEAFF. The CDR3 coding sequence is TGCGCCAGCAGCCAAAACAGGAACACTGAAGCTTTCTTT.

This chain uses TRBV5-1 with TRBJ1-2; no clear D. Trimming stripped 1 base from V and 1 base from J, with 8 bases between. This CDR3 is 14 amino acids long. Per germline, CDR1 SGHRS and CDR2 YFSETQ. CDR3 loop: CASSLRQDNYGYTF. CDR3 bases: TGCGCCAGCAGCTTGCGGCAGGATAACTATGGCTACACCTTC.

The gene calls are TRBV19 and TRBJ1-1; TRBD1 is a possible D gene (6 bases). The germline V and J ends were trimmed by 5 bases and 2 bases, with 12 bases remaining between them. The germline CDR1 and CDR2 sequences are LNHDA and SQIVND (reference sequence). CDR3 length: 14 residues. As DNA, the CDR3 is TGTGCCAGTAGTCTGAACAGGGATAACACTGAAGCTTTCTTT. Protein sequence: CASSLNRDNTEAFF.

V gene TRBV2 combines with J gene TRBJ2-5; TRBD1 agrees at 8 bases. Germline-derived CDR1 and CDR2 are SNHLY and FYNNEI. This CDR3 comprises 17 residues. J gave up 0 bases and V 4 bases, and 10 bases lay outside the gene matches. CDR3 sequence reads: CASSGGVDRAYQETQYF. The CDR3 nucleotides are TGTGCCAGCAGTGGAGGGGTGGACAGGGCTTACCAAGAGACCCAGTACTTC.

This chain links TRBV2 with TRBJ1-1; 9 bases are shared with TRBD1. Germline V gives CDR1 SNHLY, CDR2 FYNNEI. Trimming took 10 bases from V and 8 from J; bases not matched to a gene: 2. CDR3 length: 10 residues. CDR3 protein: CATGQGEAFF. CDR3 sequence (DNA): TGTGCCACCGGACAGGGGGAAGCTTTCTTT.

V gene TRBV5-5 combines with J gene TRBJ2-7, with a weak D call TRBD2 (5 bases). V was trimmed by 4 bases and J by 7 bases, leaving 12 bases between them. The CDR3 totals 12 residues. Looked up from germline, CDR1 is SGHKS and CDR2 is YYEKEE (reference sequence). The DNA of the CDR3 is TGTGCCAGCAGCAACGGACTCACGGAGCAGTACTTC. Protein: CASSNGLTEQYF.

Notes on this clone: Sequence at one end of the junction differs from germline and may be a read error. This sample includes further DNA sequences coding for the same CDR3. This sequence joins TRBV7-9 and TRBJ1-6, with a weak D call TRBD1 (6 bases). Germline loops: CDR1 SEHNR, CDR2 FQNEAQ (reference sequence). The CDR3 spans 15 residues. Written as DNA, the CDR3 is TGTGCCAGCAGCACCCGACAGGTCAATAATTCACCCCTACACTTT. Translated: CASSTRQVNNSPLHF.

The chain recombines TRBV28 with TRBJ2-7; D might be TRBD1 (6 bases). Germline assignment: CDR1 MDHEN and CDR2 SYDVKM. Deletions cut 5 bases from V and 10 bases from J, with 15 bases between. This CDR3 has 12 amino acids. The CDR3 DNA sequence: TGTGCCAGCAGTACCTCTACAGGGATCCAGTACGTC. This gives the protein CASSTSTGIQYV.

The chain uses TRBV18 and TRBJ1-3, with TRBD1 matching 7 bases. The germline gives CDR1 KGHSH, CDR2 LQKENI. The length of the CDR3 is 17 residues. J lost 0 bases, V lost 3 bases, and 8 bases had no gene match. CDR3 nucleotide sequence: TGTGCCAGCTCACCCCCCGGGACAGTATTCTCTGGAAACACCATATATTTT. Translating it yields CASSPPGTVFSGNTIYF.

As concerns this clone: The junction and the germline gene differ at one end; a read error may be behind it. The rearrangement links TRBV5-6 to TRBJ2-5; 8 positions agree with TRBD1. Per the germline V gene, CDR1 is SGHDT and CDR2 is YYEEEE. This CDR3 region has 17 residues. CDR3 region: CASSFFQGAQGLENQYF. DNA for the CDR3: TGTGCCAGCAGCTTTTTTCAGGGGGCGCAGGGGTTAGAGAACCAGTACTTC.

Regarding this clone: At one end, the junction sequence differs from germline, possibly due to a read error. The CDR3 protein is CASSQEAVGTYTDKQYF. CDR3 coding DNA: TGCGCCAGCAGCCAAGAGGCGGTGGGGACTTACACAGATAAGCAGTATTTT. V and J are TRBV4-1 and TRBJ2-3, with D possibly TRBD2 on 6 matching bases. The CDR3 sequence is 17 residues long. CDR1 is MGHRA and CDR2 is YSYEKL in the germline V gene.

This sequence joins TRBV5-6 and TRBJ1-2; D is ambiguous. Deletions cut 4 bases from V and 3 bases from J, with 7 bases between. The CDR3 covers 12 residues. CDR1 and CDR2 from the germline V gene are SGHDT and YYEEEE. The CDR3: CASSTGYYGYTF. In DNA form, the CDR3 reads TGTGCCAGCAGCACCGGGTACTATGGCTACACCTTC.

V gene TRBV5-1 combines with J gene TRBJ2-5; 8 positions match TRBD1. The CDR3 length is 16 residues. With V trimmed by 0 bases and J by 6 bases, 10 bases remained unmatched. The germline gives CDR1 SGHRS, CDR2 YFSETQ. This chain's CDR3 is CASSLGAGGELKTQYF. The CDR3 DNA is TGCGCCAGCAGCTTGGGGGCAGGGGGCGAATTAAAGACCCAGTACTTC. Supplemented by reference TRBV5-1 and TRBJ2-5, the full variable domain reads KAGVTQTPRYLIKTRGQQVTLSCSPISGHRSVSWYQQTPGQGLQFLFEYFSETQRNKGNFPGRFSGRQFSNSRSEMNVSTLELGDSALYLCASSLGAGGELKTQYFGPGTRLLVL.

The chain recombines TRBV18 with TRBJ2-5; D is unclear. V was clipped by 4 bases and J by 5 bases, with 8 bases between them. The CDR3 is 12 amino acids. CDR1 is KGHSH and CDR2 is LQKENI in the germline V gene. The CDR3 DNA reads TGTGCCAGCTCACGTCAGGCCGAGACCCAGTACTTC. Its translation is CASSRQAETQYF.

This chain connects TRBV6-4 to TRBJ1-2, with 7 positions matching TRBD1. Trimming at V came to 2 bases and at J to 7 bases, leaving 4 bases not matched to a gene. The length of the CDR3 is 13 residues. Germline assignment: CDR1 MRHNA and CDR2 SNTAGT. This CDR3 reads CASSDDRAGGYTF. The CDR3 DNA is TGTGCCAGCAGTGACGACAGGGCGGGTGGCTACACCTTC.

The CDR3 region has the DNA TGTGCCAGCAGCGTACGAAGCGGGGGTTACAATGAGCAGTTCTTC. Encoded protein: CASSVRSGGYNEQFF. V and J are TRBV9 and TRBJ2-1; TRBD2 agrees at 8 bases. This CDR3 region has 15 residues. V trimming: 1 base; J trimming: 4 bases; junction bases outside the gene matches: 4. In germline, CDR1 is SGDLS, CDR2 YYNGEE. Supplemented by reference TRBV9 and TRBJ2-1, the full variable domain reads DSGVTQTPKHLITATGQRVTLRCSPRSGDLSVYWYQQSLDQGLQFLIQYYNGEERAKGNILERFSAQQFPDLHSELNLSSLELGDSALYFCASSVRSGGYNEQFFGPGTRLTVL.

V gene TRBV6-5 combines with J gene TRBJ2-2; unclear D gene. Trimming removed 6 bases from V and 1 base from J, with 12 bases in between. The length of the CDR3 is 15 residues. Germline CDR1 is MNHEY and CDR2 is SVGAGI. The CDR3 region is CASSLVLMNTGELFF. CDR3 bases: TGTGCCAGCAGCTTGGTACTCATGAACACCGGGGAGCTGTTTTTT.

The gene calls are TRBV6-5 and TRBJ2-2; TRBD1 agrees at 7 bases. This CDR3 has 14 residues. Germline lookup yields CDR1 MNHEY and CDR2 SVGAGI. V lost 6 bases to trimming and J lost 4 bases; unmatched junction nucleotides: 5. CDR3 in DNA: TGTGCCAGCAGCTCGACAGGGACCACCGGGGAGCTGTTTTTT. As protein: CASSSTGTTGELFF.

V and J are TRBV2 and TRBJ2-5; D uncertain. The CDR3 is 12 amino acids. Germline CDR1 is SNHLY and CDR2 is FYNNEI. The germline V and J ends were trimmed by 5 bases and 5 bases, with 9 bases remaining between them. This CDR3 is CASSWVEETQYF. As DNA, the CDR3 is TGTGCCAGCAGTTGGGTGGAGGAGACCCAGTACTTC. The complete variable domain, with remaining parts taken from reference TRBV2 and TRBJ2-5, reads EPEVTQTPSHQVTQMGQEVILRCVPISNHLYFYWYRQILGQKVEFLVSFYNNEISEKSEIFDDQFSVERPDGSNFTLKIRSTKLEDSAMYFCASSWVEETQYFGPGTRLLVL.

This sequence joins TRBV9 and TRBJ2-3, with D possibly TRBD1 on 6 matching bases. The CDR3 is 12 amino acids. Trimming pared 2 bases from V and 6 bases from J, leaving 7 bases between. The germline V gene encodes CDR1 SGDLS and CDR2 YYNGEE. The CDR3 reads CASSVTGDTQYF. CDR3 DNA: TGTGCCAGCAGCGTCACAGGGGATACGCAGTATTTT. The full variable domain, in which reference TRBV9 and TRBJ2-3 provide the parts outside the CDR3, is DSGVTQTPKHLITATGQRVTLRCSPRSGDLSVYWYQQSLDQGLQFLIQYYNGEERAKGNILERFSAQQFPDLHSELNLSSLELGDSALYFCASSVTGDTQYFGPGTRLTVL.

For the CDR3, the DNA is TGTGCCAGCAGCTCGGTCCGCCGACTAGCGAGCAATGAGCAGTTCTTC. It translates to CASSSVRRLASNEQFF. The chain uses TRBV7-2 and TRBJ2-1; 8 bases agree with TRBD2. J was trimmed by 6 bases and V by 4 bases; bases with no gene match: 11. Germline CDR1 SGHTA, CDR2 FQGNSA. The CDR3 runs to 16 residues.

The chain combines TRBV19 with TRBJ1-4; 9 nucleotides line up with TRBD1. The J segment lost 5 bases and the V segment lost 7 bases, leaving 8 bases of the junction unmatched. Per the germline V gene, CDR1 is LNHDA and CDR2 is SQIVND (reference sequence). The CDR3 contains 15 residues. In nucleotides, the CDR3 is TGTGCCAGTATCAAACAGGGGGCATCAAATGAAAAACTGTTTTTT. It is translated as CASIKQGASNEKLFF.